The clone carrying this T cell receptor beta chain was recorded a few times. The sequenced template was cDNA made from the entire isolated RNA. Repertoires were generated with immunoSEQ multiplex PCR, while TCRdb's copy carries only in-frame clones and drops some. Of 200,000 to 250,000 clones listed, roughly a tenth are singletons. Germline V gene lookup returns CDR1 SGHDN and CDR2 FVKESK. V lost 2 bases to trimming and J lost 6 bases, with 16 bases between them. CDR3 length: 15 residues. The record originates from a study of beta chain features in type 1 diabetes. The chain is built from TRBV14 and TRBJ1-1; D uncertain. The clonotype originates from a man aged 18-30 years in good health. Material for sequencing was central memory CD4+ T cells from blood. CDR3 bases: TGTGCCAGCAGCCAACTGACCTCGTGGGTCCCTGAAGCTTTCTTT. Translated: CASSQLTSWVPEAFF.